This T cell receptor beta chain was retrieved from a study of blood T cells in healthy people across ages. Study results and limitations: Per million T cells, TCR beta diversity dropped about linearly as age rose.

Points on this clonotype: Antigen unknown.

Per germline, CDR1 SGHTA and CDR2 FQGNSA. This CDR3 spans 13 amino acids. With a J-beta primer mix and a sample-barcoded 5' primer, a second PCR ran about 7 to 12 cycles. TCRdb re-called the 5' RACE reads through MiXCR, storing one row per CDR3 protein. The sample carries about 830,000 distinct CDR3 sequences, about 59% recorded once. This receptor was identified in a man aged 25-40 years in good health. The rearrangement links TRBV7-2 to TRBJ2-4; tentatively, D is TRBD2 (7 bases). Matching the DNA end better, TRBJ2-7 makes the J call doubtful. Input material: blood. CDR3 region: CASSFVGGDEQYF. The CDR3 DNA reads as TGTGCCAGCAGCTTTGTAGGGGGGGACGAGCAGTACTTC.